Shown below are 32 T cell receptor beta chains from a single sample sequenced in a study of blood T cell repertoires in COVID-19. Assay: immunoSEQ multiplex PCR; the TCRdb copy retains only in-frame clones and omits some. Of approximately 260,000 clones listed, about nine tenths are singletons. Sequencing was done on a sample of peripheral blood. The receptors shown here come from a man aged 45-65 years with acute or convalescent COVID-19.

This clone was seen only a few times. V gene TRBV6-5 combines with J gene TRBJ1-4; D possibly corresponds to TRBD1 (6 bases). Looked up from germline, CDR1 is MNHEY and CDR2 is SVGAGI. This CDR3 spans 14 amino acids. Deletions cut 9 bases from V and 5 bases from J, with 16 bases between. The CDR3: CASKRDNHNEKLFF. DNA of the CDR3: TGTGCCAGTAAACGGGACAACCACAATGAAAAACTGTTTTTT.

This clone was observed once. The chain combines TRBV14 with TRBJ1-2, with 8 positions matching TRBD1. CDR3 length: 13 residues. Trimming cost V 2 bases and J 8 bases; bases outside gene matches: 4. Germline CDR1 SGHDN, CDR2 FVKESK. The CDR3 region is CASSQRQGHGYTF. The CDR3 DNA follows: TGTGCCAGCAGCCAACGACAGGGGCACGGCTACACCTTC.

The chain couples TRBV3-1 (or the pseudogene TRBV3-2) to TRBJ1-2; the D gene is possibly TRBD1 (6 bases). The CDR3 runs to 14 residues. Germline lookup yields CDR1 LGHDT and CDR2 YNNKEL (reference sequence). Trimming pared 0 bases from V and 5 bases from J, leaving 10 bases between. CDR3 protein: CASSQEDSRYGYTF. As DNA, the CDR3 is TGTGCCAGCAGCCAAGAGGACAGCCGATATGGCTACACCTTC.

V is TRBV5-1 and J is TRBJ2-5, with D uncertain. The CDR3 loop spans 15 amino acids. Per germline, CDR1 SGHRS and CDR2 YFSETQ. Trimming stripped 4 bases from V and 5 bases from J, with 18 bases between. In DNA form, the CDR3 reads TGCGCCAGCAGCCAAGGAACGGCTCCCGGGGAGACCCAGTACTTC. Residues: CASSQGTAPGETQYF. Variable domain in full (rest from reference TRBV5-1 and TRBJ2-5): KAGVTQTPRYLIKTRGQQVTLSCSPISGHRSVSWYQQTPGQGLQFLFEYFSETQRNKGNFPGRFSGRQFSNSRSEMNVSTLELGDSALYLCASSQGTAPGETQYFGPGTRLLVL.

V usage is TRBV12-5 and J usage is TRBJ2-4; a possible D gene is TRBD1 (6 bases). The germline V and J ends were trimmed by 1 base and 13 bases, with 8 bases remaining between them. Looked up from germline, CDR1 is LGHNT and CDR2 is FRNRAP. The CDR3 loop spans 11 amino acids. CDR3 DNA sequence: TGTGCTAGTGGTTTGGGACAGGTCCAGTACTTC. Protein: CASGLGQVQYF.

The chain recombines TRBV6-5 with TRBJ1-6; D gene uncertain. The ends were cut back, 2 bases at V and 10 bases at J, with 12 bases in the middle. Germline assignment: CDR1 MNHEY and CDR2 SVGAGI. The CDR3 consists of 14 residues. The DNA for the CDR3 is TGTGCCAGCAGTTACCTGGGAACGGGATCACCCCTCCACTTT. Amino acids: CASSYLGTGSPLHF.

The chain's CDR3 is CASSQDGRGYEKLFF. The CDR3 coding sequence is TGCGCCAGCAGCCAAGACGGGCGGGGGTATGAAAAACTGTTTTTT. The genes are TRBV4-1 and TRBJ1-4; possibly TRBD1 for D (5 bases). The CDR3 loop spans 15 amino acids. Germline V gene lookup returns CDR1 MGHRA and CDR2 YSYEKL. With 0 bases removed from V and 6 bases from J, the gap between germline ends came to 11 bases.

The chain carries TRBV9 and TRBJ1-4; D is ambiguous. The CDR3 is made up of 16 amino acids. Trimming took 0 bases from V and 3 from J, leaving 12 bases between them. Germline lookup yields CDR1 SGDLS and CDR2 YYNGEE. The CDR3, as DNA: TGTGCCAGCAGCGTAGGATTGGCAGGCGCTAATGAAAAACTGTTTTTT. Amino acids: CASSVGLAGANEKLFF.

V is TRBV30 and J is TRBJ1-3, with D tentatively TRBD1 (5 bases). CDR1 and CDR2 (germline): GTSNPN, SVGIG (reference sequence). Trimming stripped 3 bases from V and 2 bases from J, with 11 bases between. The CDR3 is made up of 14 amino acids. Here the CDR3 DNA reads TGTGCCTGGAGCACAGGATCTCCTGGAAACACCATATATTTT. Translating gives CAWSTGSPGNTIYF. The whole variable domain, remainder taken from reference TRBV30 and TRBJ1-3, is SQTIHQWPATLVQPVGSPLSLECTVEGTSNPNLYWYRQAAGRGLQLLFYSVGIGQISSEVPQNLSASRPQDRQFILSSKKLLLSDSGFYLCAWSTGSPGNTIYFGEGSWLTVV.

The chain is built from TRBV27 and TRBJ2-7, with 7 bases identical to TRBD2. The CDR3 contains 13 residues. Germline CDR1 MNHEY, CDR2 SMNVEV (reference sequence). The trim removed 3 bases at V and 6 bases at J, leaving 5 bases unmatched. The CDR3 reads CASSFQGGVEQYF. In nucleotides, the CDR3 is TGTGCCAGCAGTTTCCAGGGAGGGGTCGAGCAGTACTTC.

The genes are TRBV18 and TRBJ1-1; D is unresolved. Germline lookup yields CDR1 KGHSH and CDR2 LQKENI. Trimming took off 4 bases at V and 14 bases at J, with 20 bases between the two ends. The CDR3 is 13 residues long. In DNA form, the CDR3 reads TGTGCCAGCTCACTTCCCCGCGGGGATAAGGTCTTCTTT. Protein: CASSLPRGDKVFF.

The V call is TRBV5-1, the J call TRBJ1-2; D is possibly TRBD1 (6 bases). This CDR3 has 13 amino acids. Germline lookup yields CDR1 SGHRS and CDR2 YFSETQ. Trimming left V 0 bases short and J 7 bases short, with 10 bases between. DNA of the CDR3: TGCGCCAGCAGCTTGGTGGCAGGGGCTGGCTACACCTTC. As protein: CASSLVAGAGYTF.

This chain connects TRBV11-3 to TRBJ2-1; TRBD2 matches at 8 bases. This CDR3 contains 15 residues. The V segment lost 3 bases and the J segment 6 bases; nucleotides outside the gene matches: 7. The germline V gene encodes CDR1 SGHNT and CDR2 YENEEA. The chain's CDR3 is CASSFSGLAGNEQFF. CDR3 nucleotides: TGTGCCAGCAGCTTCTCAGGACTAGCCGGCAATGAGCAGTTCTTC.

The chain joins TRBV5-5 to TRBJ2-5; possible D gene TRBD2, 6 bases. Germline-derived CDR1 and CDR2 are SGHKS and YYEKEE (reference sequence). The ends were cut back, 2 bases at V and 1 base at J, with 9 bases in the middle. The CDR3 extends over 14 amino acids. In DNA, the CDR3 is TGTGCCAGCAGCTTCTGGAGGGGCCAAGAGACCCAGTACTTC. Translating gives CASSFWRGQETQYF.

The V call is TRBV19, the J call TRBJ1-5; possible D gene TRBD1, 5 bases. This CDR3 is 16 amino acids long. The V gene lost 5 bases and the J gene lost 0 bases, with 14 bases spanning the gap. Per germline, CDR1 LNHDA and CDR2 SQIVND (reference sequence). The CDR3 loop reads CASSFVGQPSNQPQHF. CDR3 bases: TGTGCCAGTAGTTTCGTGGGGCAGCCTAGCAATCAGCCCCAGCATTTT.

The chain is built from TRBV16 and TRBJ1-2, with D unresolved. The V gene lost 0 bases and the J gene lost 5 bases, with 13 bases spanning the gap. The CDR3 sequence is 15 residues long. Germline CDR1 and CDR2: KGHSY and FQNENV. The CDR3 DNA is TGTGCCAGCAGCCAATCGGTCTGGGGAGAGTATGGCTACACCTTC. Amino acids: CASSQSVWGEYGYTF. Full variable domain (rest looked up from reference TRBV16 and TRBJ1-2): GEEVAQTPKHLVRGEGQKAKLYCAPIKGHSYVFWYQQVLKNEFKFLISFQNENVFDETGMPKERFSAKCLPNSPCSLEIQATKLEDSAVYFCASSQSVWGEYGYTFGSGTRLTVV.

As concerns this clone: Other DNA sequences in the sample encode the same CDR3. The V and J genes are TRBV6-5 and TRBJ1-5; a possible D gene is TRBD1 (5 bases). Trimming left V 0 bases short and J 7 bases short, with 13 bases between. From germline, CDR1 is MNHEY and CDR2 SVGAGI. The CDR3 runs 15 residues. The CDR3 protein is CASSYSRQGNQPQHF. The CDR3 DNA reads TGTGCCAGCAGTTACTCGAGGCAGGGAAACCAGCCCCAGCATTTT.

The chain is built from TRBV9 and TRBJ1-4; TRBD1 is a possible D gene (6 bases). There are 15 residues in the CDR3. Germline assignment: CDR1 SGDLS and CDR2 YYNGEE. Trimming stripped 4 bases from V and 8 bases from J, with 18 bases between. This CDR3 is CASSPSTGTREKLFF. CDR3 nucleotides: TGTGCCAGCAGCCCCTCCACCGGGACACGAGAAAAACTGTTTTTT.

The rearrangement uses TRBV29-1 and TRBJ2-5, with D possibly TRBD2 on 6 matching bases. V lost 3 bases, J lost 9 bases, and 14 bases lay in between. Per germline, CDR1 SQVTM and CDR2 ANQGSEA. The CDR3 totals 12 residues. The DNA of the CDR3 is TGCAGCGTTGATTGGACGGAGGGAGCCCAGTACTTC. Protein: CSVDWTEGAQYF.

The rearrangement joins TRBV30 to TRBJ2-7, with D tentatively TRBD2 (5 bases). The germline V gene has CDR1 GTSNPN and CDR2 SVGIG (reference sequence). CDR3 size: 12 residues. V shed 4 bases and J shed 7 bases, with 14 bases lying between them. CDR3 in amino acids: CAWKRPGREQYF. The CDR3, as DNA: TGTGCCTGGAAAAGGCCGGGGAGAGAGCAGTACTTC.

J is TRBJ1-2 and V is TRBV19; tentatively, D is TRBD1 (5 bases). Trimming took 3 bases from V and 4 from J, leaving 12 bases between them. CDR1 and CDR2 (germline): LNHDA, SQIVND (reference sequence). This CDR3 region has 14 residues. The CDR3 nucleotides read TGTGCCAGTAGTATTCGGGGGGTATCCTATGGCTACACCTTC. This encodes CASSIRGVSYGYTF.

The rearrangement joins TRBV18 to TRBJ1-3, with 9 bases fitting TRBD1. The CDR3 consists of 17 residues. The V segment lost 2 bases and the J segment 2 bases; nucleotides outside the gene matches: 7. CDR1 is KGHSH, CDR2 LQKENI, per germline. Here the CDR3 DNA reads TGTGCCAGCTCACCAACGGGACAGGGCATACCTGGAAACACCATATATTTT. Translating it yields CASSPTGQGIPGNTIYF.

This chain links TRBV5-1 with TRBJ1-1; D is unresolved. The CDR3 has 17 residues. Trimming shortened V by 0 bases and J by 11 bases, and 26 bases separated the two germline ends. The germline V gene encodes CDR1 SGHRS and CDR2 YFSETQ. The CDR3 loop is CASSLDPLETFTPSAFF. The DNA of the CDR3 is TGCGCCAGCAGCTTGGATCCTCTGGAGACCTTTACTCCTTCGGCTTTCTTT.

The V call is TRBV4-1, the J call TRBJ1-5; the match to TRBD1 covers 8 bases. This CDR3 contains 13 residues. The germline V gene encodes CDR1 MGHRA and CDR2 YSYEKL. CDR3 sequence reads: CAAGGQGGQPQHF. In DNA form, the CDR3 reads TGCGCAGCGGGAGGACAGGGAGGACAGCCCCAGCATTTT.

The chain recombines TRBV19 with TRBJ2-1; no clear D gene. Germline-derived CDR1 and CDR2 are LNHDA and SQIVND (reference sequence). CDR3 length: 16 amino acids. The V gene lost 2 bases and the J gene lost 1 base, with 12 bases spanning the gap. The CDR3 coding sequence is TGTGCCAGTAGTATAAAGATCCGGAGATCCTACAATGAGCAGTTCTTC. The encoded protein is CASSIKIRRSYNEQFF.

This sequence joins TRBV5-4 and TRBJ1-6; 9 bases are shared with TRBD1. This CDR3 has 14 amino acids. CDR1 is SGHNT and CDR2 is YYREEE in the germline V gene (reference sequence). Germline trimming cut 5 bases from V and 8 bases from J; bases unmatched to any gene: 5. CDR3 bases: TGTGCCAGCAGGGGGACAGGGCAGGATTCACCCCTCCACTTT. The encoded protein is CASRGTGQDSPLHF.

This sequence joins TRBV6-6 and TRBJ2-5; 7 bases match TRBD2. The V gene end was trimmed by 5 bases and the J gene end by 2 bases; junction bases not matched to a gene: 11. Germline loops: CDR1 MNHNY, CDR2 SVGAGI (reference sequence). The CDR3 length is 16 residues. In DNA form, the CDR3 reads TGTGCCAGCAGTACCGGGAGGAAGGGCCGACAAGAGACCCAGTACTTC. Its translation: CASSTGRKGRQETQYF.

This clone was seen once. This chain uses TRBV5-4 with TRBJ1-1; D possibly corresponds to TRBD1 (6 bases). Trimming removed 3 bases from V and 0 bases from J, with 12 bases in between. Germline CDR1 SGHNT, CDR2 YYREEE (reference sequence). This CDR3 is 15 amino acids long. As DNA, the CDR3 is TGTGCCAGCAGCTCGCCAGGGGCGGTGAACACTGAAGCTTTCTTT. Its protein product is CASSSPGAVNTEAFF.

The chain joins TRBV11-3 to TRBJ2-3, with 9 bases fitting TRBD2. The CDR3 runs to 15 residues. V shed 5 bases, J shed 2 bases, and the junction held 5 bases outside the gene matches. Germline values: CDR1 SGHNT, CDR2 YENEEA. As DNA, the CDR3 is TGTGCCAGCAGCCCTCGGACTAGCGACACAGATACGCAGTATTTT. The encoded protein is CASSPRTSDTDTQYF.

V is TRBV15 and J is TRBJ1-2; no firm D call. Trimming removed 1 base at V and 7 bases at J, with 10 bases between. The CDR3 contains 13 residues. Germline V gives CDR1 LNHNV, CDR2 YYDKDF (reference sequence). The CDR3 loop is CATSRVSGPGYTF. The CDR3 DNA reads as TGTGCCACCAGCAGAGTGTCGGGTCCTGGCTACACCTTC.

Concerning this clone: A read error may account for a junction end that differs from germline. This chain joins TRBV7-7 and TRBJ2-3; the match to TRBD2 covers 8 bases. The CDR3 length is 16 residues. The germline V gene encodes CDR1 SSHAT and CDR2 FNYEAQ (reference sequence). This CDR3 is CASSLGTSTGTDTQYF. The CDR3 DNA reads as TGTGCTAGCAGCCTCGGGACTAGTACCGGCACAGATACGCAGTATTTT.

In nucleotides, the CDR3 is TGTGCCAGCAGCCAAGGGGGTGGAGGCTATGGCTACACCTTC. This sequence encodes CASSQGGGGYGYTF. J is TRBJ1-2 and V is TRBV3-1 (or the pseudogene TRBV3-2); unclear D gene. Germline CDR1 LGHDT, CDR2 YNNKEL (reference sequence). This CDR3 comprises 14 residues. The germline V and J ends were trimmed by 1 base and 4 bases, with 10 bases remaining between them.